The 14 T cell receptor beta chains below come from one sample, sequenced in a study of control samples from healthy donors and cancer patients. Sequencing used immunoSEQ multiplex PCR; TCRdb keeps in-frame clones, though not all of them. This table holds about 75,000 clones, roughly 92% found once. The sequencing input was blood. Receptors originate from a woman aged 40 to 55 in good health.

V is TRBV5-5 and J is TRBJ2-4; D not certain. Germline lookup yields CDR1 SGHKS and CDR2 YYEKEE (reference sequence). V shed 0 bases and J shed 3 bases, with 7 bases lying between them. The CDR3 contains 14 residues. CDR3 protein: CASSLVAVKNIQYF. CDR3 bases: TGTGCCAGCAGCTTGGTGGCAGTCAAAAACATTCAGTACTTC.

The chain carries TRBV7-2 and TRBJ2-5, with no clear D. This CDR3 comprises 14 residues. Germline V gene sequence: CDR1 SGHTA, CDR2 FQGNSA. Trimming cost V 3 bases and J 0 bases, with 8 bases left between them. The CDR3 DNA sequence: TGTGCCAGCAGCTTTAGCCACAACCAAGAGACCCAGTACTTC. It translates to CASSFSHNQETQYF.

This rearrangement joins TRBV9 to TRBJ1-1, with D maybe TRBD1 (6 bases). V was pared by 0 bases and J by 3 bases, with 12 bases between. Germline CDR1 reads SGDLS; CDR2 reads YYNGEE. The CDR3 runs to 15 residues. This chain's CDR3 is CASSVAGGRDTEAFF. For the CDR3, the DNA is TGTGCCAGCAGCGTAGCTGGGGGCAGGGACACTGAAGCTTTCTTT.

The V call is TRBV7-2, the J call TRBJ2-7; D could derive from TRBD1 or TRBD2 (6 bases each). The V gene lost 1 base and the J gene lost 2 bases, with 15 bases spanning the gap. There are 16 residues in the CDR3. In germline, CDR1 is SGHTA, CDR2 FQGNSA. The CDR3 coding sequence is TGTGCCAGCAGCTTAGGTGGGGGGCTAAACGCCTACGAGCAGTACTTC. Translation gives CASSLGGGLNAYEQYF.

The chain carries TRBV5-4 and TRBJ2-5; possibly TRBD2 for D (6 bases). Trimming left V 2 bases short and J 4 bases short, with 9 bases between. Germline values: CDR1 SGHNT, CDR2 YYREEE (reference sequence). The length of the CDR3 is 13 residues. The CDR3 nucleotides are TGTGCCAGCAGCTTTTGGGGAGGAGAGACCCAGTACTTC. It codes for CASSFWGGETQYF.

This chain connects TRBV9 to TRBJ2-2, with 9 nucleotides matching TRBD2. CDR3 size: 19 residues. After removal of 0 bases from V and 4 bases from J, the junction contained 13 bases not matched to a gene. Germline CDR1 SGDLS, CDR2 YYNGEE. CDR3 nucleotide sequence: TGTGCCAGCAGCGTAGCCCCATTATGGCGCGGGGGGGCCACCGGGGAGCTGTTTTTT. It encodes CASSVAPLWRGGATGELFF.

J is TRBJ1-2 and V is TRBV6-5; 7 bases fit TRBD1. The V segment lost 6 bases and the J segment 7 bases; nucleotides outside the gene matches: 11. The germline V gene has CDR1 MNHEY and CDR2 SVGAGI. This CDR3 region has 14 residues. Here the CDR3 reads CASSSTGSGSGYTF. The CDR3 DNA sequence: TGTGCCAGCAGCTCGACAGGGAGTGGCAGTGGCTACACCTTC.

The chain has TRBV9 and TRBJ1-2; a possible D gene is TRBD1 (6 bases). There are 15 residues in the CDR3. Per germline, CDR1 SGDLS and CDR2 YYNGEE. The germline V and J ends were trimmed by 0 bases and 4 bases, with 13 bases remaining between them. The CDR3 DNA reads as TGTGCCAGCAGCGTAGAAGGGGGGCGAACCTATGGCTACACCTTC. It is translated as CASSVEGGRTYGYTF.

The chain uses TRBV10-3 and TRBJ1-6; a possible D gene is TRBD1 (5 bases). The CDR3 extends over 16 amino acids. The V and J ends lost 0 bases and 5 bases respectively, with 11 bases between them. CDR1 ENHRY and CDR2 SYGVKD come from the germline V gene. The CDR3 coding sequence is TGTGCCATCAGTGAGTCGTTCGGGGGTAATAATTCACCCCTCCACTTT. Translation gives CAISESFGGNNSPLHF.

V gene TRBV12-3 or TRBV12-4 combines with J gene TRBJ2-7; TRBD1 is a possible D gene (5 bases). This CDR3 is 12 amino acids long. Trimming took 8 bases from V and 0 from J, leaving 8 bases between them. This CDR3 reads CASRTGSYEQYF. The CDR3 DNA reads TGTGCCAGCCGCACAGGCTCCTACGAGCAGTACTTC.

The rearrangement links TRBV10-3 to TRBJ2-1; D is unclear. Per germline, CDR1 ENHRY and CDR2 SYGVKD. V dropped 4 bases and J dropped 3 bases, with 7 bases sitting between them. The CDR3 is 13 amino acids. The CDR3 DNA is TGTGCCATCAGTGGCCCCCTCTACAATGAGCAGTTCTTC. Amino acids: CAISGPLYNEQFF.

The chain uses TRBV6-2 or TRBV6-3 and TRBJ2-5; D might be TRBD2 (6 bases). Germline V gene lookup returns CDR1 MNHEY and CDR2 SVGEGT. The CDR3 is 13 amino acids. Deletions cut 5 bases from V and 5 bases from J, with 12 bases between. Here the CDR3 DNA reads TGTGCCAGCAGTGATTGGGGGAGGGAGACCCAGTACTTC. Protein product: CASSDWGRETQYF.

This rearrangement joins TRBV7-2 to TRBJ1-5; the match to TRBD1 covers 7 bases. V shed 1 base and J 6 bases; nucleotides not matched to a gene: 9. CDR1 is SGHTA, CDR2 FQGNSA, per germline. The CDR3 runs 16 residues. Written as DNA, the CDR3 is TGTGCCAGCAGCTTAGATCACAGGGGTCACAGTCAGCCCCAGCATTTT. Its protein product is CASSLDHRGHSQPQHF.

The chain carries TRBV6-1 and TRBJ2-1; 13 nucleotides align to TRBD2. J gave up 4 bases and V 2 bases, and 8 bases lay outside the gene matches. The CDR3 spans 18 residues. Germline CDR1 reads MNHNS; CDR2 reads SASEGT. As DNA, the CDR3 is TGTGCCAGCAGTGAATGGACTAGCGGGAGAGGGCTTTACAATGAGCAGTTCTTC. This codes for CASSEWTSGRGLYNEQFF.